The 19 T cell receptor beta chains below were found in one sample sequenced in a study of early T cells in non-severe SARS-CoV-2 infection (dated by TCRdb to the early 2020s). Library method: 5' RACE. Sequencer: NextSeq 500. The public reads were run again by TCRdb, first through fastp at Q25 and then through MiXCR, and only productive beta chains were kept. Each entry merges the rows of one CDR3 protein and shows their most common DNA and genes. Here the sample has 70,000 to 90,000 distinct CDR3 sequences; more than 9% occur a single time. The leading ten clones occupy 7% to 9% of the sample. The sequencing used whole blood, collected at baseline. These receptors originate from an adult who was a healthcare worker with PCR-confirmed SARS-CoV-2 infection or an uninfected control (not recorded which).

The chain uses TRBV11-2 and TRBJ2-3; no clear D. The CDR3 has 14 amino acids. Between the trimmed V and J ends, which lost 0 bases and 0 bases, there was a span of 4 bases. Germline loops: CDR1 SGHAT, CDR2 FQNNGV. Here the CDR3 reads CASSLDGSTDTQYF. In DNA, the CDR3 is TGTGCCAGCAGCTTAGATGGTAGCACAGATACGCAGTATTTT. Looking up the rest from reference TRBV11-2 and TRBJ2-3 gives the full variable domain: EAGVAQSPRYKIIEKRQSVAFWCNPISGHATLYWYQQILGQGPKLLIQFQNNGVVDDSQLPKDRFSAERLKGVDSTLKIQPAKLEDSAVYLCASSLDGSTDTQYFGPGTRLTVL.

This sequence joins TRBV11-3 and TRBJ2-1, with a weak D call TRBD2 (5 bases). The CDR3 is 20 amino acids. Trimming cost V 1 base and J 6 bases, with 28 bases left between them. Germline-derived CDR1 and CDR2 are SGHNT and YENEEA. The CDR3 DNA sequence: TGTGCCAGCAGCTTAGGGACTCCATGGGCGCCGCGCACCAAAGTCAATGAGCAGTTCTTC. This encodes CASSLGTPWAPRTKVNEQFF.

The rearrangement joins TRBV9 to TRBJ2-3; 13 positions agree with TRBD2. Germline V lookup: CDR1 SGDLS, CDR2 YYNGEE. J gave up 6 bases and V 3 bases, and 10 bases lay outside the gene matches. CDR3 length: 17 amino acids. The CDR3, as DNA: TGTGCCAGCAGCGCCCGGACTAGCGGGGGACCGGGGGATACGCAGTATTTT. It encodes CASSARTSGGPGDTQYF.

This clonotype has a handful of counts. The V and J genes are TRBV6-5 and TRBJ2-3, with 7 bases that match TRBD1. The CDR3 sequence is 16 residues long. V was pared by 5 bases and J by 0 bases, with 8 bases of the junction left unmatched. Germline V gene data show CDR1 as MNHEY and CDR2 as SVGAGI. CDR3 nucleotide sequence: TGTGCCAGCAGTGGAACCGGGACAGCTAGCACAGATACGCAGTATTTT. It is translated as CASSGTGTASTDTQYF.

This clonotype showed up many times. The chain combines TRBV20-1 with TRBJ2-1, with a tentative D call TRBD2 (5 bases). CDR3 length equals 11 residues. Germline V gives CDR1 DFQATT, CDR2 SNEGSKA (reference sequence). The CDR3 reads CSVPRRGEQFF. The CDR3 DNA sequence: TGCAGCGTCCCTCGTCGGGGTGAGCAGTTCTTC.

This clonotype appeared many times. The CDR3 nucleotides are TGTGCCAGCAGCTTAGCGAGGGCAGGTCTCGATACTGAAGCTTTCTTT. It codes for CASSLARAGLDTEAFF. The chain combines TRBV7-9 with TRBJ1-1; D not resolved. The CDR3 is made up of 16 amino acids. Germline loops: CDR1 SEHNR, CDR2 FQNEAQ (reference sequence). Trimming pared 0 bases from V and 5 bases from J, leaving 16 bases between.

This clonotype was picked up many times. V and J are TRBV28 and TRBJ2-3; a weak D match, TRBD2 (5 bases). The ends were cut back, 5 bases at V and 5 bases at J, with 11 bases in the middle. The germline CDR1 and CDR2 sequences are MDHEN and SYDVKM. The CDR3 loop spans 13 amino acids. The CDR3 nucleotides read TGTGCCAGCAGTCTCGGACTCTTAGATACGCAGTATTTT. Its translation is CASSLGLLDTQYF.

This clonotype was detected ten times or more. J is TRBJ1-5 and V is TRBV2, with D uncertain. The CDR3 is 11 amino acids. CDR1 and CDR2 from the germline V gene are SNHLY and FYNNEI. The ends were cut back, 6 bases at V and 11 bases at J, with 11 bases in the middle. DNA for the CDR3: TGTGCCAGCAGGGACTCGGATGCCCAGCATTTT. Translated: CASRDSDAQHF.

Here the CDR3 reads CASSSRTAYNEQFF. CDR3 nucleotide sequence: TGCGCCAGCAGCTCTCGGACAGCCTACAATGAGCAGTTCTTC. The chain employs TRBV5-1 and TRBJ2-1, with D possibly being TRBD1 (6 bases). The germline V gene encodes CDR1 SGHRS and CDR2 YFSETQ. The CDR3 loop spans 14 amino acids. Trimming took 3 bases from V and 2 from J, leaving 9 bases between them. The full variable domain, rest sourced from reference TRBV5-1 and TRBJ2-1, is KAGVTQTPRYLIKTRGQQVTLSCSPISGHRSVSWYQQTPGQGLQFLFEYFSETQRNKGNFPGRFSGRQFSNSRSEMNVSTLELGDSALYLCASSSRTAYNEQFFGPGTRLTVL.

This clonotype has a count of ten or more. V is TRBV7-2 and J is TRBJ1-2, with D possibly matching TRBD1 (6 bases). Germline loops: CDR1 SGHTA, CDR2 FQGNSA. This CDR3 spans 14 amino acids. With 1 base removed from V and 6 bases from J, the gap between germline ends came to 12 bases. The CDR3 DNA follows: TGTGCCAGCAGCTTAGGCAGTCAGGGGCATGGCTACACCTTC. Translating it yields CASSLGSQGHGYTF.

V gene TRBV18 combines with J gene TRBJ2-1, with 9 bases that match TRBD2. The V and J ends lost 6 bases and 5 bases, in that order; junction bases with no gene match: 8. Germline loops: CDR1 KGHSH, CDR2 LQKENI. This CDR3 is 15 amino acids long. The chain's CDR3 is CASSVLAGADNEQFF. The DNA for the CDR3 is TGTGCCAGCTCCGTTTTAGCGGGGGCTGACAATGAGCAGTTCTTC. The full variable domain, in which reference TRBV18 and TRBJ2-1 provide the parts outside the CDR3, is NAGVMQNPRHLVRRRGQEARLRCSPMKGHSHVYWYRQLPEEGLKFMVYLQKENIIDESGMPKERFSAEFPKEGPSILRIQQVVRGDSAAYFCASSVLAGADNEQFFGPGTRLTVL.

The chain joins TRBV2 to TRBJ2-2; 10 bases are a match to TRBD1. Germline-derived CDR1 and CDR2 are SNHLY and FYNNEI. The CDR3 totals 14 residues. With 6 bases clipped from V and 5 bases from J, the junction kept 3 bases outside the gene matches. The CDR3 sequence is CASSRTGGTGELFF. Written as DNA, the CDR3 is TGTGCCAGCAGCCGGACAGGGGGGACCGGGGAGCTGTTTTTT.

This clonotype was recorded many times. The chain combines TRBV5-1 with TRBJ2-1; 10 bases fit TRBD2. V lost 0 bases to trimming and J lost 0 bases; unmatched junction nucleotides: 6. Germline V gives CDR1 SGHRS, CDR2 YFSETQ. The CDR3 loop spans 18 amino acids. CDR3: CASSLELAGGSSYNEQFF. The DNA for the CDR3 is TGCGCCAGCAGCTTGGAGTTAGCGGGAGGTTCCTCCTACAATGAGCAGTTCTTC.

The CDR3 DNA is TGTGCCAGCAGCCTAGCGGACATCTTCTCCTACAATGAGCAGTTCTTC. As protein: CASSLADIFSYNEQFF. This rearrangement joins TRBV5-6 to TRBJ2-1; 7 nucleotides agree with TRBD2. Germline V gene data show CDR1 as SGHDT and CDR2 as YYEEEE. Unmatched junction bases numbered 7, after V lost 4 bases and J lost 0 bases. The CDR3 has 16 residues.

This clonotype has at least ten counts. This chain joins TRBV5-1 and TRBJ2-7; possibly TRBD2 for D (5 bases). Trimming left V 5 bases short and J 1 base short, with 13 bases between. This CDR3 is 14 amino acids long. Germline CDR1 is SGHRS and CDR2 is YFSETQ. In DNA, the CDR3 is TGCGCCAGCAGGAGCGGAGAGGTTTCCTACGAGCAGTACTTC. The encoded protein is CASRSGEVSYEQYF. The full variable domain, with the rest looked up from reference TRBV5-1 and TRBJ2-7, is KAGVTQTPRYLIKTRGQQVTLSCSPISGHRSVSWYQQTPGQGLQFLFEYFSETQRNKGNFPGRFSGRQFSNSRSEMNVSTLELGDSALYLCASRSGEVSYEQYFGPGTRLTVT.

This chain uses TRBV20-1 with TRBJ1-1; D is unclear. V was clipped by 3 bases and J by 7 bases, with 18 bases between them. The CDR3 is 14 residues long. Per the germline V gene, CDR1 is DFQATT and CDR2 is SNEGSKA (reference sequence). CDR3 region: CSASVNRETREAFF. The CDR3 DNA is TGCAGTGCTAGTGTCAACCGGGAGACACGTGAAGCTTTCTTT.

This chain links TRBV4-1 with TRBJ1-1; no clear D gene. The CDR3 loop spans 11 amino acids. CDR1 is MGHRA, CDR2 YSYEKL, per germline. Trimming removed 2 bases from V and 7 bases from J, with 5 bases in between. The CDR3: CASSQLGEAFF. The CDR3 nucleotides are TGCGCCAGCAGCCAACTGGGTGAAGCTTTCTTT.

Many counts were recorded for this clonotype. The rearrangement uses TRBV19 and TRBJ2-1, with a tentative D call TRBD2 (6 bases). The CDR3 is 15 residues long. Trimming left V 1 base short and J 4 bases short, with 11 bases between. The germline CDR1 and CDR2 sequences are LNHDA and SQIVND (reference sequence). The CDR3 sequence is CASSIGQDYYNEQFF. As DNA, the CDR3 is TGTGCCAGTAGTATAGGGCAGGACTATTACAATGAGCAGTTCTTC. Full variable domain (rest looked up from reference TRBV19 and TRBJ2-1): DGGITQSPKYLFRKEGQNVTLSCEQNLNHDAMYWYRQDPGQGLRLIYYSQIVNDFQKGDIAEGYSVSREKKESFPLTVTSAQKNPTAFYLCASSIGQDYYNEQFFGPGTRLTVL.

This sequence joins TRBV4-2 and TRBJ2-7, with 7 bases fitting TRBD2. V was pared by 0 bases and J by 4 bases, with 12 bases of the junction left unmatched. Germline V gives CDR1 LGHNA, CDR2 YNFKEQ. The CDR3 has 17 amino acids. Here the CDR3 DNA reads TGTGCCAGCAGCCAAGAGTTACGGACTAGTTTGGGGTACGAGCAGTACTTC. Amino acid sequence: CASSQELRTSLGYEQYF.